These T cell receptor beta chains were read from a single sample in a study of cytomegalovirus exposure and HLA in healthy donors. This table comes from immunoSEQ multiplex PCR, and its TCRdb copy is limited to in-frame clones, with some not included. The sample lists roughly 120,000 clones; over 70% were seen once. Sequencing was carried out using PBMCs. These receptors were obtained from a young woman in good health and CMV-seronegative. The CDR3 runs from the conserved cysteine through the conserved F or W. A D gene is named only where the DNA matches it firmly. The size field is filled for only some rows; it gives once, few, many or a size class.

d_gene	v_gene	j_gene	abundance	CDR3nt	CDR3aa
NA	TRBV5-1	TRBJ2-3	few	TGCGCCAGCAGCTTGACCGGGTTTGGCACAGATACGCAGTATTTT	CASSLTGFGTDTQYF
NA	TRBV5-1	TRBJ1-1	many	TGCGCCAGCAGCCGGTCGTGGATGGGGGGGAACACTGAAGCTTTCTTT	CASSRSWMGGNTEAFF
TRBD2	TRBV5-1	TRBJ2-3	once	TGCGCCAGCAGCATACGACTAGCGGGAGGGAGCACAGATACGCAGTATTTT	CASSIRLAGGSTDTQYF
TRBD2	TRBV29-1	TRBJ2-1	NA	TGCAGCGTTACTGGACTAGTGGGCAATGAGCAGTTCTTC	CSVTGLVGNEQFF
NA	TRBV5-6	TRBJ2-7	NA	TGTGCCAGCAGCTTGGGTGCGGGCTTTTACGAGCAGTACTTC	CASSLGAGFYEQYF
TRBD2	TRBV6-5	TRBJ2-5	NA	TGTGCCAGCAGCCAAAGCGGGGTCCCGGAGACCCAGTACTTC	CASSQSGVPETQYF
TRBD1	TRBV7-2	TRBJ1-5	NA	TGTGCCAGCAGCTTCCCCGGGGGACAGCCAGAGAGGCAGCCCCAGCATTTT	CASSFPGGQPERQPQHF
TRBD1	TRBV5-1	TRBJ2-7	NA	TGCGCCAGCAGCTCGGGACAGGGGGTGGCCGTGTACGAGCAGTACTTC	CASSSGQGVAVYEQYF
NA	TRBV5-4	TRBJ1-1	few	TGTGCCAGCAGCTTGGGAGAGAACACTGAAGCTTTCTTT	CASSLGENTEAFF
NA	TRBV2	TRBJ2-7	once	TGTGCCAGCAGTGAATCTCACAAGTACGAGCAGTACTTC	CASSESHKYEQYF
TRBD2	TRBV2	TRBJ2-2	NA	TGTGCCAGCAGCTCCGCAGCGGGGGGGCGGGACGGGGAGCTGTTTTTT	CASSSAAGGRDGELFF
NA	TRBV5-1	TRBJ2-7	NA	TGCGCCAGCAGCGGTATATCGACAGAGACGAGCTCCTACGAGCAGTACTTC	CASSGISTETSSYEQYF
NA	TRBV7-9	TRBJ2-5	few	TGTGCCAGCAGCTCACAAGAGACCCAGTACTTC	CASSSQETQYF
TRBD1	TRBV4-1	TRBJ1-1	NA	TGCGCCAGCAGCCAAGATAGGCAGGGGGGAACTGAAGCTTTCTTT	CASSQDRQGGTEAFF
NA	TRBV4-1	TRBJ1-1	NA	TGCGCCAGCAGCCAGGGGGCGACTGAAGCTTTCTTT	CASSQGATEAFF
TRBD1	TRBV5-1	TRBJ2-7	NA	TGCGCCAGCAGCCTAGAGGGGACAGCCTACGAGCAGTACTTC	CASSLEGTAYEQYF
TRBD1	TRBV5-1	TRBJ2-2	NA	TGCGCCAGCAGCTCGACAGGGGGCGCGATCAGCACCGGGGAGCTGTTTTTT	CASSSTGGAISTGELFF
NA	TRBV10-3	TRBJ2-3	NA	TGTGCCACCCGACACCCTGGCAGCACAGATACGCAGTATTTT	CATRHPGSTDTQYF
NA	TRBV28	TRBJ2-5	once	TGTGCCAGCAGAACCAGGTACCAAGAGACCCAGTACTTC	CASRTRYQETQYF
NA	TRBV4-1	TRBJ1-1	NA	TGCGCCAGCAGCCCGTGGACGGGGGTGAACACTGAAGCTTTCTTT	CASSPWTGVNTEAFF
NA	TRBV6-6	TRBJ2-2	NA	TGTGCCAGCAGTTACAAACTCGGCGGCACCGGGGAGCTGTTTTTT	CASSYKLGGTGELFF
TRBD1	TRBV5-8	TRBJ2-1	NA	TGTGCCAGCAGCACTGGACAGGGGTTTCCCCGCGAGCAGTTCTTC	CASSTGQGFPREQFF
TRBD1	TRBV9	TRBJ1-1	NA	TGTGCCAGCAGCCCGGGACAGGGGGCGATTGAAGCTTTCTTT	CASSPGQGAIEAFF
TRBD1	TRBV5-4	TRBJ2-7	NA	TGTGCCAGCAGCTTAGGTCGCGGGACAGGATACGAGCAGTACTTC	CASSLGRGTGYEQYF
TRBD1	TRBV4-2	TRBJ1-2	NA	TGTGCCAGCAGCCAAGACCCCCAGGGGGCCCCATATGGCTACACCTTC	CASSQDPQGAPYGYTF
NA	TRBV5-4	TRBJ1-2	NA	TGTGCCAGCTCAACCGGGCAGGGGTACGGCGGCTATGGCTACACCTTC	CASSTGQGYGGYGYTF
NA	TRBV19	TRBJ1-4	NA	TGTGCCAGTAGTATTTGGAGTGTCAGTGAAAAACTGTTTTTT	CASSIWSVSEKLFF
TRBD1	TRBV7-9	TRBJ2-7	few	TGTGCCAGCAGCGCAACCCGGGGATCCGGGACAGGGGGTTACGAGCAGTACTTC	CASSATRGSGTGGYEQYF